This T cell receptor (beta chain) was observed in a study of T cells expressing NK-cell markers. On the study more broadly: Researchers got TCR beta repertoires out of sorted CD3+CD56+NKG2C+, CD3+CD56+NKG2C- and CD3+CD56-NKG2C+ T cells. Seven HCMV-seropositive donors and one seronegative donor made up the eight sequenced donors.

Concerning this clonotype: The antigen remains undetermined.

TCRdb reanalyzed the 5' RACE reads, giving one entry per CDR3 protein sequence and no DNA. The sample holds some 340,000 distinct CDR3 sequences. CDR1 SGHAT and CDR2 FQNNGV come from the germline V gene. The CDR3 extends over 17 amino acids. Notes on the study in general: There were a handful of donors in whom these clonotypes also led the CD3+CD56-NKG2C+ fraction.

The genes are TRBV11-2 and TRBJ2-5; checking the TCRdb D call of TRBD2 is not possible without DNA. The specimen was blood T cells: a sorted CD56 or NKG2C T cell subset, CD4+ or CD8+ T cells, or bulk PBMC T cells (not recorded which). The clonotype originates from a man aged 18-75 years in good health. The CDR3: CASSPLAGVKNQETQYF.